This entry concerns a single T cell receptor beta chain. In the study's own analysis: From reference gene primer amplification, estimates of nucleated cell counts were derived. Some clones are missing from TCRdb's copy, which holds only in-frame ones; the method was immunoSEQ multiplex PCR. That table is the source of V, J and clone size, and D and trimming were worked out from the DNA. The sample has 130,000 to 150,000 clones, about 80% seen once. This sample was included in a study of blood T cell repertoires in COVID-19. About the study: Acute and convalescent COVID-19 samples came from the United States, Italy and Spain. PBMCs, B-cell-depleted T cells, or T cells provided the cDNA or gDNA that made up the material.

CDR3 length equals 13 residues. V was clipped by 3 bases and J by 6 bases, with 10 bases between them. Looked up from germline, CDR1 is KGHDR and CDR2 is SFDVKD. The specimen was peripheral blood. This sequence joins TRBV24-1 and TRBJ1-2; D may be TRBD1 (5 bases). The TCR originated in a woman over 75 in a cohort sampled during active or convalescent COVID-19. The CDR3 loop reads CATSDPAGNGYTF. CDR3 DNA sequence: TGTGCCACCAGTGATCCGGCAGGGAATGGCTACACCTTC.